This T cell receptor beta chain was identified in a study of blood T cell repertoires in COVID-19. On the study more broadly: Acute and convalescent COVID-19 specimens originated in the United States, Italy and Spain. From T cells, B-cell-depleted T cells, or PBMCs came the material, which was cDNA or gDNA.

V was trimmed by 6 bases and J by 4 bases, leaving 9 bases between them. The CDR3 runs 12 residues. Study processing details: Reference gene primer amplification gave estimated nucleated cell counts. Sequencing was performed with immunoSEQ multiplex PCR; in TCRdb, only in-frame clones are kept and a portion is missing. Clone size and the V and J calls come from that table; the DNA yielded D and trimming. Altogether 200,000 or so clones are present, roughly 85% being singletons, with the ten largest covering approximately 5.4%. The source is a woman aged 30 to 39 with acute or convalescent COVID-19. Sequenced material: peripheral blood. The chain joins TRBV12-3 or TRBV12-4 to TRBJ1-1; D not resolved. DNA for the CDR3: TGTGCCAGCAGCGTAGTTCGCACTGAAGCTTTCTTT. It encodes CASSVVRTEAFF.